This entry is about one T cell receptor beta chain. No antigen is known for it. This record belongs to a study of CD8 T cells in Susac syndrome. Background on the study: Among the Susac syndrome patients who underwent sequencing, roughly six had clinically active disease, while roughly 8 of them were in remission. General study findings and limits: Within total CD8+ repertoires, roughly 17 Susac-specific public clones were found, and within CD8+ TEMRA repertoires, several.

Random-hexamer reverse transcription was applied to about 0.45 to 1 ug RNA. By means of immunoSEQ multiplex PCR, TCR beta CDR3 spanning 54 Vbeta and 13 Jbeta underwent amplification. TCRdb reprocessed the immunoSEQ multiplex PCR reads via MiXCR and lists one record per CDR3 protein. The table shows 56,000 or so distinct CDR3 sequences, with around 95% occurring only once. The germline V gene encodes CDR1 SSHAT and CDR2 FNYEAQ (reference sequence). The CDR3 length is 13 residues. V shed 5 bases and J shed 4 bases, with 11 bases lying between them. The sequence came from a human donor with Susac syndrome. The sequencing sample was made of CD8+ T cells from PBMCs. The V and J genes are TRBV7-7 and TRBJ2-5; no reliable D call. CDR3 DNA: TGTGCCAGCAGCCTATACCCAAGAGAGACCCAGTACTTC. Its translation: CASSLYPRETQYF.